The entry below describes one T cell receptor beta chain. Germline values: CDR1 MNHNS, CDR2 SASEGT. CDR3 length: 14 amino acids. V was trimmed by 9 bases and J by 1 base, leaving 16 bases between them. This record belongs to a study of cytomegalovirus exposure and HLA in healthy donors. The PCR made use of 60 Vbeta and 13 Jbeta primers. Assay: immunoSEQ multiplex PCR; the TCRdb copy retains only in-frame clones and omits some. This sample has around 150,000 clones, with 86% found just once. The sequenced material came from PBMCs. The sequence derives from a woman under 30 in good health and CMV-seronegative. The chain is built from TRBV6-1 and TRBJ2-7; D is possibly TRBD1 (5 bases). CDR3 bases: TGTGCCAGTTCCAGGGCCGGGCTTTCCTACGAGCAGTACTTC. It is translated as CASSRAGLSYEQYF.